This record looks at one T cell receptor (beta chain) sequence and its context. This sample is part of a study of blood T cell repertoires in COVID-19. Study as a whole: The cDNA or gDNA used as material had been derived from T cells, B-cell-depleted T cells, or PBMCs.

Germline lookup yields CDR1 MNHNS and CDR2 SASEGT. The CDR3 is made up of 16 amino acids. V gave up 2 bases and J gave up 0 bases, with 11 bases separating them. Clinical history reported by participants formed the basis on which cohorts were assigned. Clones were read by immunoSEQ multiplex PCR, and TCRdb kept only the in-frame ones, dropping some. The data show approximately 160,000 clones, over 75% seen once. The chain employs TRBV6-1 and TRBJ1-3, with a tentative D call TRBD1 (5 bases). The sequence derives from a woman aged 45-59 years who had recovered from COVID-19. The sequencing sample was made of PBMCs or T cells enriched from blood (not recorded which). The DNA of the CDR3 is TGTGCCAGCAGTGAACTTGACAGCCGCTCTGGAAACACCATATATTTT. Amino acid sequence: CASSELDSRSGNTIYF.